The next 8 T cell receptor beta chains were all read from a single sample in a study of follicular helper T cells after annual influenza vaccination. Time point here: 2014-2015 season, pre-vaccination. Produced via immunoSEQ multiplex PCR; TCRdb's table is partial and in-frame only. The sample has more than 1,000 clones, around 76% seen once. The input for sequencing was CXCR5+ CD38+ circulating T follicular helper cells from blood, taken on the day of influenza vaccination. Subset meaning: circulating Tfh, non-naive CD4+CXCR5+PD-1+ (ICOS+CD38+ or ICOS-CD38-). The receptors stem from an adult who received the influenza vaccine.

The chain recombines TRBV4-2 with TRBJ2-5; 7 bases are shared with TRBD2. The length of the CDR3 is 15 residues. J gave up 2 bases and V 5 bases, and 8 bases lay outside the gene matches. The germline V gene has CDR1 LGHNA and CDR2 YNFKEQ. The CDR3 is CASSSLAEGQETQYF. CDR3 sequence (DNA): TGTGCCAGCAGCTCCCTAGCGGAGGGACAAGAGACCCAGTACTTC.

In this sample, this clone turned up a few times. The gene calls are TRBV6-5 and TRBJ1-5; the match to TRBD1 covers 8 bases. V shed 6 bases, J shed 9 bases, and the junction held 10 bases outside the gene matches. Germline CDR1 is MNHEY and CDR2 is SVGAGI. This CDR3 region has 14 residues. The CDR3 sequence is CASSPRTGWRPQHF. The CDR3 bases are TGTGCCAGCAGCCCTCGGACAGGGTGGCGGCCCCAGCATTTT.

The V gene is TRBV4-3, the J gene TRBJ1-5, with 7 bases matching TRBD1. Germline V gene data show CDR1 as LGHNA and CDR2 as YSLEER. V was clipped by 2 bases and J by 9 bases; unmatched bases: 4. The CDR3 contains 13 residues. In nucleotides, the CDR3 is TGCGCCAGCAGCCAAAACAGGGGACGGCCCCAGCATTTT. Encoded protein: CASSQNRGRPQHF.

The chain carries TRBV18 and TRBJ1-1, with a weak D call TRBD1 (5 bases). Germline V gene data show CDR1 as KGHSH and CDR2 as LQKENI. The germline V and J ends were trimmed by 7 bases and 1 base, with 10 bases remaining between them. The CDR3 extends over 13 amino acids. CDR3 nucleotide sequence: TGTGCCAGCTATGCGGGGCAGAACACTGAAGCTTTCTTT. Protein: CASYAGQNTEAFF.

The CDR3 here is CASTMAAGTQPQHF. CDR3 nucleotide sequence: TGTGCCAGCACCATGGCTGCAGGGACCCAGCCCCAGCATTTT. This chain connects TRBV28 to TRBJ1-5, with D possibly being TRBD1 (5 bases). CDR1 MDHEN and CDR2 SYDVKM come from the germline V gene. Deletions cut 7 bases from V and 7 bases from J, with 17 bases between. CDR3 length: 14 residues.

In DNA, the CDR3 is TGTGCCTGTGGCGGGACAGGGGACACTGAAGCTTTCTTT. Translating gives CACGGTGDTEAFF. V gene TRBV30 combines with J gene TRBJ1-1; 10 bases agree with TRBD1. CDR1 GTSNPN and CDR2 SVGIG come from the germline V gene (reference sequence). V gave up 6 bases and J gave up 3 bases; unmatched junction bases: 4. The CDR3 has 13 residues.

V and J are TRBV19 and TRBJ2-5; no firm D call. CDR3 size: 15 residues. Trimming shortened V by 7 bases and J by 5 bases, and 20 bases separated the two germline ends. Looked up from germline, CDR1 is LNHDA and CDR2 is SQIVND (reference sequence). The CDR3 DNA follows: TGTGCCAGTACTTTCCTGGGGTCCCCCGGGGAGACCCAGTACTTC. Its protein product is CASTFLGSPGETQYF. The variable domain in full, completed from reference TRBV19 and TRBJ2-5, reads DGGITQSPKYLFRKEGQNVTLSCEQNLNHDAMYWYRQDPGQGLRLIYYSQIVNDFQKGDIAEGYSVSREKKESFPLTVTSAQKNPTAFYLCASTFLGSPGETQYFGPGTRLLVL.

This chain uses TRBV2 with TRBJ2-2; 9 nucleotides align to TRBD2. Per the germline V gene, CDR1 is SNHLY and CDR2 is FYNNEI. V was pared by 4 bases and J by 6 bases, with 6 bases of the junction left unmatched. This CDR3 has 15 amino acids. The CDR3 sequence is CASSGIAGESGELFF. CDR3 nucleotides: TGTGCCAGCAGTGGTATAGCGGGAGAATCCGGGGAGCTGTTTTTT.